This entry concerns a single T cell receptor (beta chain). As yet, its antigen is unknown. At one boundary the junction diverges from the germline segment, which might be a read error. The germline V gene has CDR1 MGHRA and CDR2 YSYEKL. The CDR3 is 16 amino acids. These data originate in a study of early stage breast cancer tumors. General observations from the study: Comparing each tissue with blood distinguished tumor from normal in 14 of 16 patients. Enriched TCRB sequences shared across patients were mostly commonly generated sequences. Tumors had approximately 2.5-fold higher T cell density than normal breast.

Assay: immunoSEQ multiplex PCR; the TCRdb copy retains only in-frame clones and omits some. The table lists roughly 9,900 clones, 64% of them singletons. The sequence was collected from a person between 55 and 70 years old with breast cancer. This chain links TRBV4-1 with TRBJ1-2; 7 bases map to TRBD1. The sequencing input was breast tumor tissue. The chain's CDR3 is CASSPTGTDTKYGYTF. CDR3 nucleotide sequence: TGCGCCAGCAGCCCGACCGGGACAGACACTAAGTATGGCTACACCTTC.